This T cell receptor (beta chain) was identified in a study of blood T cell repertoires in COVID-19. Clones were read by immunoSEQ multiplex PCR, and TCRdb kept only the in-frame ones, dropping some. The sample includes roughly 250,000 clones, 70% to 90% of them seen just once. Trimming pared 6 bases from V and 0 bases from J, leaving 12 bases between. The germline V gene has CDR1 SGDLS and CDR2 YYNGEE. This CDR3 spans 14 amino acids. Donors were grouped by their self-reported clinical history. The gene calls are TRBV9 and TRBJ1-1, with unresolved D. The sequence was collected from a woman aged 45 to 65 who had recovered from COVID-19. Sequencing was done on a sample of PBMCs or T cells enriched from blood (not recorded which). CDR3 DNA sequence: TGTGCCAGCACCGCAGATGTAATGAACACTGAAGCTTTCTTT. It specifies CASTADVMNTEAFF. Using reference TRBV9 and TRBJ1-1 for the parts outside the CDR3, the full variable domain is DSGVTQTPKHLITATGQRVTLRCSPRSGDLSVYWYQQSLDQGLQFLIQYYNGEERAKGNILERFSAQQFPDLHSELNLSSLELGDSALYFCASTADVMNTEAFFGQGTRLTVV.